Listed below are T cell receptor beta chains from one sample, sequenced in a study of vaccination and CD4 T cells after COVID-19. Their target antigens are unknown. One entry per CDR3 protein, called by TCRdb with MiXCR from the PCR reads. Of about 7,900 distinct CDR3 sequences in the sample, 20% to 25% were seen once. The source was CD4+ T cells from blood, cultured in vitro, collected after SARS-CoV-2 vaccination. Receptor source: a human donor who had recovered from COVID-19. Each CDR3 is given with its conserved first and last residue. D genes are given only for firm matches. Part of the rows lack a size; the others show once, few, many or a class for expanded clones.

D: -; J: TRBJ1-2; size: -; V: TRBV5-4; DNA: TGTGCCAGCAGCCTTGGCGGGGGGGGAGCTAACTATGGCTACACCTTC; CDR3: CASSLGGGGANYGYTF
D: -; J: TRBJ2-7; size: -; V: TRBV6-1; DNA: TGTGCCAGCAGTGAGGTGACAGAGATCACCTACGAGCAGTACTTC; CDR3: CASSEVTEITYEQYF
D: TRBD1; J: TRBJ1-2; size: few; V: TRBV6-1; DNA: TGTGCCAGCAGACCCCCTGGACAGGGGGTTAAGGATGGCTACACCTTC; CDR3: CASRPPGQGVKDGYTF
D: -; J: TRBJ1-3; size: -; V: TRBV6-5; DNA: TGTGCCAGCAGTTACTACAGGGACTCTGGAAACACCATATATTTT; CDR3: CASSYYRDSGNTIYF
D: -; J: TRBJ2-7; size: medium-sized; V: TRBV7-2; DNA: TGTGCCAGCAGCTTAGAAGCCCATAACTACGAGCAGTACTTC; CDR3: CASSLEAHNYEQYF
D: -; J: TRBJ2-1; size: -; V: TRBV29-1; DNA: TGCAGCGTCCCTATGGTTGCCCCCCCCTACAATGAGCAGTTCTTC; CDR3: CSVPMVAPPYNEQFF
D: -; J: TRBJ1-1; size: few; V: TRBV28; DNA: TGTGCCAGCAGTTTTATGAACACTGAAGCTTTCTTT; CDR3: CASSFMNTEAFF
D: -; J: TRBJ2-5; size: medium-sized; V: TRBV20-1; DNA: TGCAGTGCTAGAGTCGTGGCAGGCGACCCGAGAGAGACCCAGTACTTC; CDR3: CSARVVAGDPRETQYF
D: TRBD1; J: TRBJ1-6; size: -; V: TRBV28; DNA: TGTGCCAGCAGTCCTTATGGGACAGGGGAGAATTCACCCCTCCACTTT; CDR3: CASSPYGTGENSPLHF
D: -; J: TRBJ2-7; size: -; V: TRBV5-4; DNA: TGTGCCAGCAGTTTAACAGGAGCCGAGCAGTACTTC; CDR3: CASSLTGAEQYF
D: -; J: TRBJ2-1; size: -; V: TRBV7-2; DNA: TGTGCCAGCAGCTTAGGGCGTCCAAACAATGAGCAGTTCTTC; CDR3: CASSLGRPNNEQFF
D: TRBD1; J: TRBJ2-7; size: -; V: TRBV6-5; DNA: TGTGCCAGCAGTTACTCAGTTCAGGGGGACGAGCAGTACTTC; CDR3: CASSYSVQGDEQYF
D: -; J: TRBJ2-7; size: medium-sized; V: TRBV28; DNA: TGTGCCAGCAGTTCTGGACTACGTGGGCAGTACTTC; CDR3: CASSSGLRGQYF
D: TRBD1; J: TRBJ2-5; size: -; V: TRBV11-2; DNA: TGTGCCAGCAGCTCTTGGGACAGGGAGGCCCAAGAGACCCAGTACTTC; CDR3: CASSSWDREAQETQYF
D: -; J: TRBJ1-2; size: -; V: TRBV6-5; DNA: TGTGCCAGCAGTTACAGCGGCGCCCGCCACGGGCTCTCGGGGGGCTACACCTTC; CDR3: CASSYSGARHGLSGGYTF
D: TRBD1; J: TRBJ2-7; size: medium-sized; V: TRBV7-6; DNA: TGTGCCAGCAGCTTAGACGGACAGGGTTGGCAGTACTTC; CDR3: CASSLDGQGWQYF
D: TRBD2; J: TRBJ2-3; size: medium-sized; V: TRBV7-2; DNA: TGTGCCAGCAGCTGGGTGGAGCGGGGGGGCACAGATACGCAGTATTTT; CDR3: CASSWVERGGTDTQYF
D: -; J: TRBJ2-7; size: few; V: TRBV11-1; DNA: TGTGCCAGCAGCTTACTCAAAGGGGCTCTCCGGGTCTACGAGCAGTACTTC; CDR3: CASSLLKGALRVYEQYF
D: -; J: TRBJ2-7; size: medium-sized; V: TRBV7-2; DNA: TGTGCCAGCAGCTCGCTTCCCGGGGGCGAGCAGTACTTC; CDR3: CASSSLPGGEQYF
D: -; J: TRBJ2-7; size: few; V: TRBV10-1; DNA: TGCGCCAGCAGTGAGGCGCGAAGGATTTCCGAGCAGTACTTC; CDR3: CASSEARRISEQYF
D: -; J: TRBJ1-2; size: -; V: TRBV18; DNA: TGTGCCAGCTCACCCGAGGGGCAAGGGTCTGGCTACACCTTC; CDR3: CASSPEGQGSGYTF
D: TRBD2; J: TRBJ2-1; size: few; V: TRBV20-1; DNA: TGCAGTGCTAGAGATCAGCTAGCGGGGGGGTATAATGAGCAGTTCTTC; CDR3: CSARDQLAGGYNEQFF
D: -; J: TRBJ2-3; size: -; V: TRBV5-1; DNA: TGCGCCAGCAGCCCCCGTAGTTCTAGCACAGATACGCAGTATTTT; CDR3: CASSPRSSSTDTQYF
D: -; J: TRBJ1-1; size: once; V: TRBV7-2; DNA: TGTGCCAGCAGCTTAGGGGGGGCGGGGAACACTGAAGCTTTCTTT; CDR3: CASSLGGAGNTEAFF
D: TRBD1; J: TRBJ2-1; size: few; V: TRBV6-1; DNA: TGTGCCAGCACCCACGGGGACAGGGCGTACAATGAGCAGTTCTTC; CDR3: CASTHGDRAYNEQFF